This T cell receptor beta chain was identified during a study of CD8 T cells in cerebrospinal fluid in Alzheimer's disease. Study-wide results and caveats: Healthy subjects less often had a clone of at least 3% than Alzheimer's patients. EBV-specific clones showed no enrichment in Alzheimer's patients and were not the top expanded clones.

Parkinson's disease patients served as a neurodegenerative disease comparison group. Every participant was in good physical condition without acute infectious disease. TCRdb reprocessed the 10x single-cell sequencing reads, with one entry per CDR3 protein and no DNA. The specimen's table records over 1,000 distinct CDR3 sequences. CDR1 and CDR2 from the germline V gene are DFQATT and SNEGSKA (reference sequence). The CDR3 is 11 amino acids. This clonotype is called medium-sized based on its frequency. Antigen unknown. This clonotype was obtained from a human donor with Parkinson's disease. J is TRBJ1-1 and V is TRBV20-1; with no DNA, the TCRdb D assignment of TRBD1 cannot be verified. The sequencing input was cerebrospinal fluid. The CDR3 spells CSAQGYTEAFF.